This record concerns one T cell receptor beta chain sequence. Its antigen remains unidentified. This sample was taken from a study of identifying expanded T cells in peripheral blood. Study-wide results and caveats: Over around two and four weeks, about 15 and 18 clones changed, versus roughly 1.2 between replicates. Approximately two-week clone count variance significantly increased as total template count grew.

During the collection period, no donor immune events like infections were recorded. Generated by immunoSEQ multiplex PCR, the TCRdb table keeps only in-frame clones and is missing some. The table has 90,000 to 95,000 clones, 88% seen once. The specimen sequenced was blood. The TCR originated in a person between 18 and 69 years old in good health.

CDR3 residues: CASRSPGGTFSYEQYF. The CDR3 coding sequence is TGCGCCAGCAGGTCTCCAGGGGGCACCTTCTCCTACGAGCAGTACTTC. J is TRBJ2-7 and V is TRBV5-1, with 8 bases lining up with TRBD1. The CDR3 contains 16 residues. The V gene's germline CDR1 is SGHRS and CDR2 YFSETQ. The J segment lost 0 bases and the V segment lost 5 bases, leaving 10 bases of the junction unmatched.